The 13 T cell receptor beta chains below all came from one sample that was sequenced in a study of CD8 T cells in ankylosing spondylitis (dated by TCRdb to 2017 to 2019). These receptors lack a known antigen. What the work shows at the level of the full study, not this receptor alone: Blood from ankylosing spondylitis patients appeared to be characterized by a TCR beta motif made up of under 10 highly homologous amino acid variants.

Libraries were constructed by 5' RACE. Sequencing used an Illumina HiSeq 2500. The public reads were quality trimmed at Q25 with fastp and then assembled into clones with MiXCR by TCRdb, keeping productive beta chains. One record per CDR3 amino acid sequence lists the most common genes and DNA. For this sample the table gives hundreds of thousands of distinct CDR3 sequences, of which approximately 26% were detected only once. 0.89% of the sample is in the top ten clones. The sequencing input was blood, either unsorted or a sorted T cell fraction (not recorded which). The receptors were sampled from a male donor with ankylosing spondylitis.

V usage is TRBV15 and J usage is TRBJ1-5, with a weak D call TRBD1 (6 bases). Trimming took off 8 bases at V and 0 bases at J, with 14 bases between the two ends. Germline CDR1 LNHNV, CDR2 YYDKDF (reference sequence). CDR3 length: 15 residues. For the CDR3, the DNA is TGTGCCACCCAGAGAGGGGGGCTTAGCAATCAGCCCCAGCATTTT. Its protein product is CATQRGGLSNQPQHF.

This CDR3 reads CASSYLSSYNEQFF. The CDR3 nucleotides read TGTGCCAGCAGTTATCTGAGTTCCTACAATGAGCAGTTCTTC. The gene calls are TRBV6-2 or TRBV6-3 and TRBJ2-1; D is unclear. The CDR3 runs to 14 residues. Trimming removed 3 bases from V and 1 base from J, with 7 bases in between. The V gene's germline CDR1 is MNHEY and CDR2 SVGEGT.

The table lists this clonotype with a few counts. The chain has TRBV11-1 and TRBJ2-2, with 10 bases lining up with TRBD1. The V gene end was trimmed by 2 bases and the J gene end by 4 bases; junction bases not matched to a gene: 16. CDR1 and CDR2 (germline): SGHAT, FQDESV (reference sequence). The length of the CDR3 is 20 residues. The CDR3 DNA reads as TGTGCCAGCAGCTTAAGACGACAGGGGGCCGGAAAGGGGTTCACCGGGGAGCTGTTTTTT. It translates to CASSLRRQGAGKGFTGELFF.

This clonotype was found once. This sequence joins TRBV30 and TRBJ2-7, with D possibly matching TRBD1 (5 bases). Trimming cost V 0 bases and J 5 bases, with 20 bases left between them. The CDR3 has 16 amino acids. CDR1 and CDR2 from the germline V gene are GTSNPN and SVGIG (reference sequence). CDR3 loop: CAWSVPIWQGIDEQYF. CDR3 sequence (DNA): TGTGCCTGGAGTGTACCCATTTGGCAGGGAATCGACGAGCAGTACTTC.

This clonotype has a count of ten or more. The chain combines TRBV29-1 with TRBJ2-1; TRBD2 aligns across 7 bases. Trimming took 3 bases from V and 5 from J; bases not matched to a gene: 4. CDR1 SQVTM and CDR2 ANQGSEA come from the germline V gene. The CDR3 totals 13 residues. In DNA, the CDR3 is TGCAGCGTTGATCCAGGGAGGGACAATGAGCAGTTCTTC. Encoded protein: CSVDPGRDNEQFF.

CDR3 region: CASSPTGVNEPQHF. In DNA, the CDR3 is TGTGCCAGCAGCCCCACAGGGGTTAATGAACCCCAGCATTTT. The V gene is TRBV6-1, the J gene TRBJ1-5; 7 bases fit TRBD1. CDR3 size: 14 residues. V shed 6 bases, J shed 10 bases, and the junction held 12 bases outside the gene matches. CDR1 is MNHNS, CDR2 SASEGT, per germline.

The chain recombines TRBV20-1 with TRBJ2-3; 12 positions agree with TRBD2. With 6 bases clipped from V and 6 bases from J, the junction kept 7 bases outside the gene matches. The CDR3 consists of 14 residues. The germline V gene encodes CDR1 DFQATT and CDR2 SNEGSKA (reference sequence). The CDR3 nucleotides read TGCAGTGCCGTACTAGCGGGGGGAGGGGATACGCAGTATTTT. This translates into CSAVLAGGGDTQYF.

This clonotype was observed a few times. The rearrangement uses TRBV6-5 and TRBJ1-1; TRBD1 might be the D (6 bases). Trimming took off 2 bases at V and 3 bases at J, with 10 bases between the two ends. The CDR3 runs to 14 residues. Per germline, CDR1 MNHEY and CDR2 SVGAGI. CDR3 sequence (DNA): TGTGCCAGCAGTTACATGGGGGCCGACACTGAAGCTTTCTTT. Encoded protein: CASSYMGADTEAFF.

V is TRBV6-5 and J is TRBJ2-3; the match to TRBD2 covers 8 bases. The J segment lost 0 bases and the V segment lost 5 bases, leaving 10 bases of the junction unmatched. This CDR3 contains 17 residues. CDR1 and CDR2 (germline): MNHEY, SVGAGI. The CDR3 DNA sequence: TGTGCCAGCAGTCTCGAACATAGCGGGGCAAGCACAGATACGCAGTATTTT. It is translated as CASSLEHSGASTDTQYF.

In its sample, this clonotype was seen many times. V usage is TRBV6-2 or TRBV6-3 and J usage is TRBJ2-1; 9 bases line up with TRBD1. The CDR3 runs to 15 residues. CDR1 is MNHEY and CDR2 is SVGEGT in the germline V gene. Germline trimming cut 6 bases from V and 4 bases from J; bases unmatched to any gene: 7. The CDR3 DNA sequence: TGTGCCAGCAGGCGTCCCGGGACAGGGTACAATGAGCAGTTCTTC. As protein: CASRRPGTGYNEQFF.

V gene TRBV6-1 combines with J gene TRBJ1-3; 9 nucleotides agree with TRBD1. V lost 10 bases, J lost 2 bases, and 12 bases stayed unmatched. CDR1 and CDR2 (germline): MNHNS, SASEGT. The CDR3 sequence is 16 residues long. The CDR3 DNA sequence: TGTGCCACCTTGGACAGGGGTAATTTTCCTGGAAACACCATATATTTT. Protein: CATLDRGNFPGNTIYF.

A few counts support this clonotype. The CDR3 nucleotides are TGTGCCAGCAGTTTAGAGCCGGGAGGCGGACCGGGGCCCTACTCTGGAAACACCATATATTTT. Translating gives CASSLEPGGGPGPYSGNTIYF. This chain joins TRBV12-3 or TRBV12-4 and TRBJ1-3, with D possibly matching TRBD1 (5 bases). Between the trimmed V and J ends, which lost 1 base and 0 bases, there was a span of 25 bases. The CDR3 totals 21 residues.

This clonotype turned up a few times. This chain connects TRBV14 to TRBJ1-2, with D uncertain. The V end lost 4 bases, the J end lost 3 bases, and 9 bases lay between the germline ends. The CDR3 is made up of 13 amino acids. Germline V gene data show CDR1 as SGHDN and CDR2 as FVKESK. CDR3 sequence (DNA): TGTGCCAGCAGCCCCGGGGTCTACTATGGCTACACCTTC. This sequence encodes CASSPGVYYGYTF.